This T cell receptor beta chain was sequenced for a study of molecular identifiers for immune sequencing clone quantification. Study observations and caveats: Clonotypes surpassing 20 RNA copies contained over 98% of effector molecules, versus under 1% in naive cells.

In its sample, this clonotype was seen a few times. Antigen: not known. Naive CD8 T cell sorting was performed on the CD8+CD4-CCR7+CD45RA+ phenotype. TCR libraries were built in bulk with a published protocol and specific TCR primers. TCRdb independently ran MiXCR on the PCR reads; one entry per CDR3 protein. This sample has some 12,000 distinct CDR3 sequences; 15% to 20% occur once, and the top ten carry 1.5% to 2%. Source material: naive CD8+ T cells from blood, with Jurkat cell RNA spiked in. Subset defined: FACS-sorted CD8+CD4-CCR7+CD45RA+ naive T cells. The TCR sequence derives from a human donor in good health. Some libraries in this study had Jurkat cell RNA spiked in.

CDR3 DNA sequence: TGCGCCAGCAGCTTGGGCAGGCAAAACTCCTACGAGCAGTACTTC. It translates to CASSLGRQNSYEQYF. This chain links TRBV5-1 with TRBJ2-7; no definite D call. Germline V gene sequence: CDR1 SGHRS, CDR2 YFSETQ. Deletions cut 0 bases from V and 0 bases from J, with 10 bases between. CDR3 length equals 15 residues.